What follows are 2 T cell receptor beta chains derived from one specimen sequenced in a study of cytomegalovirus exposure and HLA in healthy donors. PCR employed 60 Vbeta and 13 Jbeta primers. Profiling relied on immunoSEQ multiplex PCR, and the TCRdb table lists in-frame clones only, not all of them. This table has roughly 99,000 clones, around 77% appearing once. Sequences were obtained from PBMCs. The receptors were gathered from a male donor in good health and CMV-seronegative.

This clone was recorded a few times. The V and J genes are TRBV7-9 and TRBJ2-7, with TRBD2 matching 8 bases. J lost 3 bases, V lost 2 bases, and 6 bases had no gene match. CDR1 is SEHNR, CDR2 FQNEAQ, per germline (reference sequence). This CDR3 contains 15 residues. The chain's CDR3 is CASSLRAGGHYEQYF. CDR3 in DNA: TGTGCCAGCAGCTTAAGGGCGGGAGGTCACTACGAGCAGTACTTC.

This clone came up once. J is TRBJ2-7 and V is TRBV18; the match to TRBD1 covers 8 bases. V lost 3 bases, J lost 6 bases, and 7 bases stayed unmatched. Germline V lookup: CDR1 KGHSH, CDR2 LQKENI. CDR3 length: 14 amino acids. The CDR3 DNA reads TGTGCCAGCTCACCTTCGACAGGGGTCGGCGAGCAGTACTTC. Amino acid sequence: CASSPSTGVGEQYF.